This note documents a single TCR beta chain sequence. Its cognate antigen has yet to be identified. Base qualities are not recorded, but no much larger clone differs from it by a single base. Interpreted using the paper, the time point label stands for: pretreatment peripheral blood. The cohort included 29 patients with locally advanced or metastatic urothelial carcinoma who were treated at Memorial Sloan Kettering on a trial protocol. Peripheral blood mononuclear cells were collected pretreatment and during treatment, with between 1 and 8 total time points obtained per patient. The Qiagen DNeasy Blood extraction kit was used to purify genomic DNA from total PBMCs and from tumor samples. PBMCs were collected pretreatment and during treatment, and were isolated and stored as previously described. The data were taken from a study of PD-L1 blockade in urothelial cancer (dated by TCRdb to the late 2010s). With respect to the entire study: Every patient began therapy in the mid-2010s and was given atezolizumab 1,200 mg intravenously every 3 weeks. About nine tenths of the roughly 30 patients were males with bladder-origin urothelial cancer, and about 65% of the roughly 30 reported a prior smoking history. An ECOG performance status of 0 or 1 was recorded for the patients, and 0 to 3 prior chemotherapy regimens had been received by the patients. Blood samples were analyzed at two time points: 3 weeks after treatment start (second dose) and 6 weeks after treatment start. Blood samples gave a median of about 140,000 T cells and 83,000 or so unique TCRs, with a median clonality of about 0.078. Somatic, immune and clinical correlates of response to PD-L1 blockade with atezolizumab in urothelial cancer were the focus of an exploratory multi-omic analysis. Pretreatment tumor samples and matched peripheral blood, collected serially before and after atezolizumab treatment, underwent TCR sequencing. Durable clinical benefit was defined as a progression-free survival longer than 6 months, and TCR features were additionally tested against progression-free survival and overall survival. In the same patients who had TCR sequencing, pretreatment tumors also underwent whole exome sequencing and RNA sequencing. Durable clinical benefit was achieved by nine patients and was not achieved by 20 patients. Pretreatment blood TCR-seq was available for about 30 patients, at least one posttreatment blood collection was obtained for roughly 25 patients, and tumor TCR-seq was available for roughly 25 patients.

The full study reports these points: Because the sample size was small (n ≈ 29) and many exploratory analyses were performed, the results are intended to be hypothesis-generating. A pretreatment peripheral blood TCR clonality below the median was linked to improved progression-free and overall survival. Patients with durable benefit showed greater expansion of tumor-associated TCR clones in peripheral blood 3 weeks after starting treatment (n of about 20, p = 0.022).

Synthetic TCR analog templates were spiked into each PCR to estimate absolute template abundance from read counts. The immunoSEQ assay was used to amplify TCRbeta CDR3 regions from genomic DNA with bias-controlled V and J gene primers. Rearranged TCRbeta segments were sequenced at approximately 20X coverage. The study's own analysis went as follows. Clustering was used to correct sequencing errors, and CDR3s were annotated against IMGT so that V, D and J genes could be assigned. Only productive TCRbeta rearrangements were used in downstream analyses, excluding out-of-frame or stop-codon sequences. To compute clonality, Shannon entropy was normalized by the log of the number of unique productive sequences and then subtracted from one. Clones differing between time points or between blood and tumor were identified by Fisher's exact test with Benjamini-Hochberg correction at adjusted p below 0.01. TCRdb took this table from immuneACCESS and kept in-frame rearrangements with V and J called. Such tables lack part of the clones; where checked against another copy, unresolved V genes explain under half of the gap, and the rest is unexplained. That table is the source of V, J and clone size, and D and trimming were worked out from the DNA. The sample table lists tens of thousands of clones, roughly 87% of them with a count of one. In total, the top ten clones hold roughly 15% of the sample.

The germline V gene (reference sequence) yields SEHNR for CDR1 and FQNEAQ for CDR2. Germline trimming amounts to 6 bases on V and 5 bases on J, with 11 as the count of junction bases outside the gene matches. The CDR3 covers 16 residues, taking in both the cysteine and the phenylalanine. This entry keeps only the CDR3 DNA: 48 bases, framed from base 1. The input for sequencing was PBMCs, taken around atezolizumab (anti-PD-L1) treatment. This sequence originates from a woman aged 60-70 years with urothelial cancer. The chain is encoded by TRBV7-9 joined to TRBJ2-2; TRBD1 matches 8 bases in the middle. DNA sequence: TGTGCCAGCAGGAGGTCAGGGGGCGCTTTAACCGGGGAGCTGTTTTTT. Its amino acids are CASRRSGGALTGELFF.